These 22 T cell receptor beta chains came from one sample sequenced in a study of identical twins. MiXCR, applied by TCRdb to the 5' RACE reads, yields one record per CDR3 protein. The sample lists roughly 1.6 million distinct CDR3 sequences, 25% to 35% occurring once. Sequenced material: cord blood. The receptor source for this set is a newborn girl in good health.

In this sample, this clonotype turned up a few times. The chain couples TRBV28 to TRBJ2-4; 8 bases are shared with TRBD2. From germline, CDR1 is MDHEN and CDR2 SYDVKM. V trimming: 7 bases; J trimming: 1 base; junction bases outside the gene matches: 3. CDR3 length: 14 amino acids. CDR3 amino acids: CASIPGGAKNIQYF. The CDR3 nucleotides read TGTGCCAGCATTCCGGGGGGGGCCAAAAACATTCAGTACTTC.

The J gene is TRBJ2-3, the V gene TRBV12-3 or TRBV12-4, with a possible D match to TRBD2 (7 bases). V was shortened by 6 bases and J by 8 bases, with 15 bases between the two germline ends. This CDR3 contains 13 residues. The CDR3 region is CASRKQGGGTQYF. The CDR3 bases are TGTGCCAGCAGGAAACAGGGCGGGGGTACGCAGTATTTT.

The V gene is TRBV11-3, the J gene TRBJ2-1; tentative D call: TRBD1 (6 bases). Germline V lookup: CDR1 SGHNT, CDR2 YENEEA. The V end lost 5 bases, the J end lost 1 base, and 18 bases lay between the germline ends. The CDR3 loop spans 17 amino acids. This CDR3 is CASSLTSRGLSYNEQFF. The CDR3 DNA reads TGTGCCAGCAGCCTCACATCGAGGGGGTTATCCTACAATGAGCAGTTCTTC.

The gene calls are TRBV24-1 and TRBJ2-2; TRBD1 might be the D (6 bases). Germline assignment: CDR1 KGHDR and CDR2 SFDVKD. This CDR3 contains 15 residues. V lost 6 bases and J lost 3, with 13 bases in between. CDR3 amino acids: CATSRDTSDTGELFF. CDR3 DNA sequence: TGTGCCACCAGTCGGGACACGAGTGACACCGGGGAGCTGTTTTTT.

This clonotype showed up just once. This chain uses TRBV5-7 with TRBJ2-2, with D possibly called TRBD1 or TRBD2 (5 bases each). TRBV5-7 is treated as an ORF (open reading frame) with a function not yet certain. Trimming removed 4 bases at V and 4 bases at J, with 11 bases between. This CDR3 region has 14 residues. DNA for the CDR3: TGTGCCAGCAGCACGGGACCTTGCACCGGGGAGCTGTTTTTT. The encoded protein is CASSTGPCTGELFF.

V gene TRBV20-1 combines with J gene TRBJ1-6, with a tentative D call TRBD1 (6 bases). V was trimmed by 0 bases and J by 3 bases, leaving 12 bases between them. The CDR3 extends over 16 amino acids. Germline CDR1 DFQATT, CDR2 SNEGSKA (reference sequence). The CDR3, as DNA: TGCAGTGCTAGAGATAGGAGGGACATCTATAATTCACCCCTCCACTTT. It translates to CSARDRRDIYNSPLHF.

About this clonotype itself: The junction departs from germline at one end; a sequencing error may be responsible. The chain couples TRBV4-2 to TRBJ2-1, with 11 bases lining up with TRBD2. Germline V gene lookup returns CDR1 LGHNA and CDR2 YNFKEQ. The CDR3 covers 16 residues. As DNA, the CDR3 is TGTGCCGGCAGCCACCAACTAGCGGGGGCCTACAATGAGCAGTTCTTC. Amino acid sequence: CAGSHQLAGAYNEQFF.

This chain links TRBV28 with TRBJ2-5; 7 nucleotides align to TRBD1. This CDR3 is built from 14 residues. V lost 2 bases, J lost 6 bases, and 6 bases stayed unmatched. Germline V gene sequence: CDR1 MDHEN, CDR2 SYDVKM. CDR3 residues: CASSLDRQGQTQYF. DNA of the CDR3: TGTGCCAGCAGTTTAGACCGACAGGGACAGACCCAGTACTTC.

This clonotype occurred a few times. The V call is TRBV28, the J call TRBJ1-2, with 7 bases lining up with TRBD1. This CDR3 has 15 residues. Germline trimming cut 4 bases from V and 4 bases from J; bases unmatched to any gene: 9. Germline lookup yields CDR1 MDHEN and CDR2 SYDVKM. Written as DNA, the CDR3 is TGTGCCAGCAGTTACTTCGACAGGGCCGGCTATGGCTACACCTTC. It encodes CASSYFDRAGYGYTF.

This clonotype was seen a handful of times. CDR3 sequence (DNA): TGTGCCAGCAGCAGCACACAGGGGGCTAGAAGCCGATTCACAGATACGCAGTATTTT. Translated: CASSSTQGARSRFTDTQYF. The rearrangement uses TRBV21-1 and TRBJ2-3; TRBD1, as called in the table, went unchecked against the DNA. TRBV21-1 is tagged as a pseudogene. The CDR3 is 19 residues long.

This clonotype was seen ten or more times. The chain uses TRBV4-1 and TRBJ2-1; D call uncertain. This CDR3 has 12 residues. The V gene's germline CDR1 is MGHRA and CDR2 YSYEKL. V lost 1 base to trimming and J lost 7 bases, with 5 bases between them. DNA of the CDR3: TGCGCCAGCAGCCAAGTTTTAAATGAGCAGTTCTTC. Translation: CASSQVLNEQFF.

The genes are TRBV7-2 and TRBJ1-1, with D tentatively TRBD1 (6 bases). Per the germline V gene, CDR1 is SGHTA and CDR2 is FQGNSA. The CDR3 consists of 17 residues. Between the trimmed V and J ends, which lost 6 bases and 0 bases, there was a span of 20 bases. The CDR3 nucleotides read TGTGCCAGCAGTTATGGGGGCGGGGGGTTGGTGAACACTGAAGCTTTCTTT. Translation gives CASSYGGGGLVNTEAFF.

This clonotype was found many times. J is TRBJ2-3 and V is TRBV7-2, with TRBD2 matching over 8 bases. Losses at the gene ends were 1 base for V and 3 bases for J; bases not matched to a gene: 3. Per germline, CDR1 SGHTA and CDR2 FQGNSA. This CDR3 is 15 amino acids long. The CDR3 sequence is CASSLGSGRTDTQYF. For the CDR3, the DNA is TGTGCCAGCAGCTTAGGGAGCGGGAGAACAGATACGCAGTATTTT.

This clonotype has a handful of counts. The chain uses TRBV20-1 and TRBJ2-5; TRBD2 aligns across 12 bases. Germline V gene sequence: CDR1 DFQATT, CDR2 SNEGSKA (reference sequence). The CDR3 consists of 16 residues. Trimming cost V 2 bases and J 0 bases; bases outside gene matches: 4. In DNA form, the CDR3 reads TGCAGTGCTAGACCGACTAGCGGGAGATACCAAGAGACCCAGTACTTC. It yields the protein CSARPTSGRYQETQYF.

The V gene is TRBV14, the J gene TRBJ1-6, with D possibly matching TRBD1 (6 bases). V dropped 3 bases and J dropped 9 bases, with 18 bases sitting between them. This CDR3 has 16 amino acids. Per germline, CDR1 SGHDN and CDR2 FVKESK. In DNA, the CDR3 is TGTGCCAGCAGCCAGGGGGGAGGGGGAAAGCGTTCACCCCTCCACTTT. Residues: CASSQGGGGKRSPLHF.

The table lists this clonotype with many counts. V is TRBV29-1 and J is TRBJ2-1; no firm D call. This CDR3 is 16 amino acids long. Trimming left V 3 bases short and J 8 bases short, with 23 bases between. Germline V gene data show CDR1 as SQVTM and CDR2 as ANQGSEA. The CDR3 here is CSVERPNIPFTDEQFF. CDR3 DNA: TGCAGCGTTGAGCGACCGAACATCCCTTTTACGGATGAGCAGTTCTTC.

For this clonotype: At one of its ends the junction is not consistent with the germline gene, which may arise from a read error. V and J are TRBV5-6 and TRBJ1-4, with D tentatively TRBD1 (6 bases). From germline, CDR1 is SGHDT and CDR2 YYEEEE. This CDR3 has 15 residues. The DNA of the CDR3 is TGTGCCAGCAGCTTTCGTCGGGACACTAATGAAAAACCGTTTTTT. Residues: CASSFRRDTNEKPFF.

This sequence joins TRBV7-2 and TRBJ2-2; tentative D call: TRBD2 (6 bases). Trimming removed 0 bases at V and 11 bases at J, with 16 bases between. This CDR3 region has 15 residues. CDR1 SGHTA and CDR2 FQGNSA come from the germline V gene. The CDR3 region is CASSLASAGTGELFF. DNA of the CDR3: TGTGCCAGCAGCTTAGCCTCGGCCGGGACTGGAGAGCTGTTTTTT.

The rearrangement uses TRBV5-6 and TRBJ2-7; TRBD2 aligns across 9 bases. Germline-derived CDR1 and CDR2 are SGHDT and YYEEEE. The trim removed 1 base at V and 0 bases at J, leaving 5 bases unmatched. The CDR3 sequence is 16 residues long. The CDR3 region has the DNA TGTGCCAGCAGCTTGTATCCTAGCGGGATCTCCTACGAGCAGTACTTC. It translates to CASSLYPSGISYEQYF.

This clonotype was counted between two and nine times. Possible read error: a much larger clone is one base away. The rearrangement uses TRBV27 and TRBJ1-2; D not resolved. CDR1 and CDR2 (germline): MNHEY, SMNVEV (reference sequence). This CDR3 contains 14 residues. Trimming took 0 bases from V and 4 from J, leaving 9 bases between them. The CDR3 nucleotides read TGTGCCAGCAGTTTATCGAGGGAGTCCTATGGCTACACCTTC. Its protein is CASSLSRESYGYTF.

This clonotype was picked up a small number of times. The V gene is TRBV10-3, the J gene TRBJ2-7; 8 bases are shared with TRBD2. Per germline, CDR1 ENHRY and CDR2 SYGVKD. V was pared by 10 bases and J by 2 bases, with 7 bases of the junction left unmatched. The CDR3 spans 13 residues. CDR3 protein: CATTSGGPYEQYF. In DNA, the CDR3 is TGTGCCACCACTAGCGGTGGACCCTACGAGCAGTACTTC.

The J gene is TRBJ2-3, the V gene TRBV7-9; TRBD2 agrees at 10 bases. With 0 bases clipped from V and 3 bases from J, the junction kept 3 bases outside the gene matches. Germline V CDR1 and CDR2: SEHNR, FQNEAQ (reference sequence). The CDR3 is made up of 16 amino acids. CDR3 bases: TGTGCCAGCAGCTTAGCTCGAGCGGGAGGGACAGATACGCAGTATTTT. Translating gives CASSLARAGGTDTQYF.